The entry below describes one TCR beta chain. Antigen specificity is unknown. The repertoire was sequenced with immunoSEQ multiplex PCR; TCRdb's copy has only in-frame clones and lacks some. The sample holds some 95,000 clones, roughly 90% seen once. The data stem from a study of T cell responses to AZD1222 COVID-19 vaccine. Whole-study findings and limits: Baseline seropositivity characterized only six AZD1222 recipients.

The CDR3 sequence is 16 residues long. J gave up 4 bases and V 5 bases, and 7 bases lay outside the gene matches. From germline, CDR1 is MDHEN and CDR2 SYDVKM. The genes are TRBV28 and TRBJ1-3; 11 positions agree with TRBD1. The material sequenced was peripheral blood, taken 28 days after the second AZD1222 dose. The clonotype comes from an adult who received the AZD1222 COVID-19 vaccine. In DNA form, the CDR3 reads TGTGCCAGCAGTCCGGGGGACAGGGGGGGAGGAAACACCATATATTTT. Translating it yields CASSPGDRGGGNTIYF.